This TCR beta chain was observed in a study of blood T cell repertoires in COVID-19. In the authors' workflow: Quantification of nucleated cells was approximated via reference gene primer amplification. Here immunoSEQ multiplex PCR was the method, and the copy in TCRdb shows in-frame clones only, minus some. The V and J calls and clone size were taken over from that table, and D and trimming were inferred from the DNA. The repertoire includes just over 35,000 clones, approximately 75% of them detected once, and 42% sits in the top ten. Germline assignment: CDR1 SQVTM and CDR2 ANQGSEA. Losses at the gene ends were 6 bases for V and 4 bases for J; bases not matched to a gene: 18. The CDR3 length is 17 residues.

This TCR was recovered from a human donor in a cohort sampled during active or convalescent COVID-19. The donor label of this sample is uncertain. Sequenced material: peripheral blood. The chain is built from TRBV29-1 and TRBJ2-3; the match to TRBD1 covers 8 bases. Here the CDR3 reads CSVSPQRQGWGPDTQYF. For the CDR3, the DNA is TGCAGCGTCTCCCCCCAAAGACAGGGGTGGGGGCCAGATACGCAGTATTTT.